The 5 T cell receptor beta chains presented below share a single source sample, sequenced in a study of blood T cell repertoires in COVID-19. The method was immunoSEQ multiplex PCR; TCRdb's version includes in-frame clones alone and lacks a portion of them. The sample contains approximately 200,000 clones, around 84% of which appear only once. Sequenced sample: peripheral blood. These TCRs come from an elderly woman with COVID-19, enrolled during active disease.

This chain uses TRBV4-1 with TRBJ2-3; tentatively, D is TRBD2 (7 bases). V lost 1 base to trimming and J lost 2 bases, with 16 bases between them. The CDR3 contains 17 residues. CDR1 and CDR2 (germline): MGHRA, YSYEKL. DNA for the CDR3: TGCGCCAGCAGCCAAGGGGAGGGTGGGGGGCTCACAGATACGCAGTATTTT. Amino acid sequence: CASSQGEGGGLTDTQYF.

The rearrangement links TRBV15 to TRBJ2-4; tentatively, D is TRBD1 (5 bases). There are 11 residues in the CDR3. V lost 9 bases, J lost 7 bases, and 10 bases lay in between. Germline CDR1 reads LNHNV; CDR2 reads YYDKDF (reference sequence). In DNA, the CDR3 is TGTGCCACGCGACAGAACAACATTCAGTACTTC. This sequence encodes CATRQNNIQYF. The variable domain in full, with the rest retrieved from reference TRBV15 and TRBJ2-4, is DAMVIQNPRYQVTQFGKPVTLSCSQTLNHNVMYWYQQKSSQAPKLLFHYYDKDFNNEADTPDNFQSRRPNTSFCFLDIRSPGLGDTAMYLCATRQNNIQYFGAGTRLSVL.

This clone occurred once. This chain joins TRBV6-5 and TRBJ1-2; 7 bases map to TRBD1. Looked up from germline, CDR1 is MNHEY and CDR2 is SVGAGI. After removal of 4 bases from V and 8 bases from J, the junction contained 4 bases not matched to a gene. The CDR3 contains 12 residues. The CDR3 is CASSSTGYGYTF. The CDR3 nucleotides read TGTGCCAGCAGTTCGACAGGGTACGGCTACACCTTC.

This chain links TRBV5-1 with TRBJ1-1; D ambiguous. Germline V gene lookup returns CDR1 SGHRS and CDR2 YFSETQ. The CDR3 has 15 amino acids. The ends were cut back, 0 bases at V and 3 bases at J, with 12 bases in the middle. CDR3 DNA sequence: TGCGCCAGCAGCTTGGCCGGAGGAATGCACACTGAAGCTTTCTTT. Translated: CASSLAGGMHTEAFF.

This chain uses TRBV6-6 with TRBJ1-2; 7 positions agree with TRBD1. The CDR3 contains 16 residues. J gave up 4 bases and V 0 bases, and 8 bases lay outside the gene matches. Germline lookup yields CDR1 MNHNY and CDR2 SVGAGI (reference sequence). CDR3 DNA sequence: TGTGCCAGCAGTTACTCGTTTCAGACAGGGATCTATGGCTACACCTTC. Translating it yields CASSYSFQTGIYGYTF.